This T cell receptor (beta chain) was recorded in a study of blood T cell repertoires in COVID-19. Overall study context: Specimens from acute and convalescent COVID-19 originated in the United States, Italy and Spain. PBMCs, B-cell-depleted T cells, or T cells were the source of the cDNA or gDNA that made up the material.

How the authors handled the data: Nucleated cell number was recorded as an estimate derived from reference gene primer amplification. Some clones are missing from TCRdb's copy, which holds only in-frame ones; the method was immunoSEQ multiplex PCR. The DNA was the basis for D and trimming; V, J and clone size are from that table. The top ten hold roughly 9.6% of the sample, which has about 240,000 clones, approximately 83% seen once. V was pared by 4 bases and J by 1 base, with 5 bases of the junction left unmatched. The CDR3 contains 15 residues. The germline V gene encodes CDR1 SGDLS and CDR2 YYNGEE.

Sequencing was performed on peripheral blood. This receptor was obtained from an elderly woman with acute or convalescent COVID-19. The chain employs TRBV9 and TRBJ2-3; 8 bases are shared with TRBD2. CDR3 loop: CASSTTGGGTDTQYF. In DNA, the CDR3 is TGTGCCAGCAGCACCACGGGGGGGGGCACAGATACGCAGTATTTT.